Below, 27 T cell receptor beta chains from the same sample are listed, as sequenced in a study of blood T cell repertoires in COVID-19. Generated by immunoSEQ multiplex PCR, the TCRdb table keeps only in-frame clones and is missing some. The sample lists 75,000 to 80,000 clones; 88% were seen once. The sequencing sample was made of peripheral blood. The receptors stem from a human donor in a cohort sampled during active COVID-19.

The CDR3 bases are TGTGCCAGCAGTTCTCGACCCGCGGGGGATACGCAGTATTTT. Its protein is CASSSRPAGDTQYF. The gene calls are TRBV5-4 and TRBJ2-3; TRBD2 is a possible D gene (6 bases). Germline CDR1 SGHNT, CDR2 YYREEE (reference sequence). V lost 5 bases and J 6 bases, leaving 16 bases between the germline ends. The CDR3 extends over 14 amino acids. Full variable domain (remainder filled in from reference TRBV5-4 and TRBJ2-3): ETGVTQSPTHLIKTRGQQVTLRCSSQSGHNTVSWYQQALGQGPQFIFQYYREEENGRGNFPPRFSGLQFPNYSSELNVNALELDDSALYLCASSSRPAGDTQYFGPGTRLTVL.

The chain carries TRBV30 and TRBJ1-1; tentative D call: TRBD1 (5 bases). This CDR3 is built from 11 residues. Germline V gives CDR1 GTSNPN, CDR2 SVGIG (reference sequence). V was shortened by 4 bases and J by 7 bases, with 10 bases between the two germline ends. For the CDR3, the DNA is TGTGCCTGGAAGGGAGGGGTTGAAGCTTTCTTT. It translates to CAWKGGVEAFF.

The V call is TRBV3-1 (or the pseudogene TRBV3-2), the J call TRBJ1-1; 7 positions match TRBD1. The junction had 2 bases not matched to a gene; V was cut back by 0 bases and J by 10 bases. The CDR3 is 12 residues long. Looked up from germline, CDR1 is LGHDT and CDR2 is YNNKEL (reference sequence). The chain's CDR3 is CASSQDNRGAFF. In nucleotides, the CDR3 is TGTGCCAGCAGCCAAGATAACAGGGGAGCTTTCTTT.

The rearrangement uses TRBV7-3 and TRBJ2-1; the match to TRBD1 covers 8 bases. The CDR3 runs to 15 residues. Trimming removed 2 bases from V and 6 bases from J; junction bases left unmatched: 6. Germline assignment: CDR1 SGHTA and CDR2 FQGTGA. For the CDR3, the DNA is TGTGCCAGCAGCTTATCAGGGGGCAGGGGCAATGAGCAGTTCTTC. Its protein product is CASSLSGGRGNEQFF.

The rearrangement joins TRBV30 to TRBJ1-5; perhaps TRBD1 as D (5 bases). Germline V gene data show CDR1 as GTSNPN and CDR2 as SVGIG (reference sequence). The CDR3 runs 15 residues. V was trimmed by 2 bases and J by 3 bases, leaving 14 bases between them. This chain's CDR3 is CAWSSGEGHNQPQHF. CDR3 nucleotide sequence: TGTGCCTGGAGTTCGGGAGAAGGACACAATCAGCCCCAGCATTTT.

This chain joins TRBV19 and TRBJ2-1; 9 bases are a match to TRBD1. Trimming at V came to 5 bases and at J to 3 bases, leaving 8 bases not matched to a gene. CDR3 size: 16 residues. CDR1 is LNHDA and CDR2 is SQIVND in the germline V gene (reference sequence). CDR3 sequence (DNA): TGTGCCAGTAGTCTCGGGACAGGGATCCTCTACAATGAGCAGTTCTTC. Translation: CASSLGTGILYNEQFF.

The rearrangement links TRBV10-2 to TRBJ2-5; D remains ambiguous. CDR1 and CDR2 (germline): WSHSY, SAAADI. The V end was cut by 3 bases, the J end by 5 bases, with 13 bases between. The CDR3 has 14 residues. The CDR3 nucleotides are TGCGCCAGCAGTGAACCCCCGACTCGGGAGACCCAGTACTTC. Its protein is CASSEPPTRETQYF.

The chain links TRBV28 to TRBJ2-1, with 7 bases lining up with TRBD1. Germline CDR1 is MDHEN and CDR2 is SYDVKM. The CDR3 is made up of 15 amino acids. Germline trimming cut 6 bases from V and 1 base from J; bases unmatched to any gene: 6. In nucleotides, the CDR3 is TGTGCCAGCAGAGGGACAGACTATTCCTACAATGAGCAGTTCTTC. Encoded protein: CASRGTDYSYNEQFF. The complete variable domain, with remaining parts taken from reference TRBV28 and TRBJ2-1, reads DVKVTQSSRYLVKRTGEKVFLECVQDMDHENMFWYRQDPGLGLRLIYFSYDVKMKEKGDIPEGYSVSREKKERFSLILESASTNQTSMYLCASRGTDYSYNEQFFGPGTRLTVL.

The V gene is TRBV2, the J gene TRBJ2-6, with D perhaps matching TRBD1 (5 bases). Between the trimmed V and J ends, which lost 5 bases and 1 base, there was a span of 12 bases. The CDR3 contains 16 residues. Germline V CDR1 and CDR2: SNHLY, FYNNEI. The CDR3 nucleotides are TGTGCCAGCAGTCGTCAGGGCTCTTCTGGGGCCAACGTCCTGACTTTC. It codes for CASSRQGSSGANVLTF.

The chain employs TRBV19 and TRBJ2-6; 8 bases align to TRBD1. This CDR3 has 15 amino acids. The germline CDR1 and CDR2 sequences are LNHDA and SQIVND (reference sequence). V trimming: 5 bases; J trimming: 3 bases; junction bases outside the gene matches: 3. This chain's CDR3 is CASSSTGGGANVLTF. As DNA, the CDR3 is TGTGCCAGTAGTTCAACAGGGGGTGGGGCCAACGTCCTGACTTTC.

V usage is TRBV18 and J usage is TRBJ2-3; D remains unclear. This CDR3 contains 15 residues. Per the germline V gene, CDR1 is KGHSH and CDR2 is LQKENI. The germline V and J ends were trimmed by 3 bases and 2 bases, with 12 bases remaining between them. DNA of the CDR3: TGTGCCAGCTCACCGACTTCCCCCGTCACAGATACGCAGTATTTT. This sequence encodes CASSPTSPVTDTQYF.

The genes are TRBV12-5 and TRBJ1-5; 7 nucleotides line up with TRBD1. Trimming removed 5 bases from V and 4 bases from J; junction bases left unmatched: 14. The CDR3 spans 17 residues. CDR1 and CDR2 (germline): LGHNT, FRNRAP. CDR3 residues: CASGRLTGRVSNQPQHF. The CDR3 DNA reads TGTGCTAGTGGTCGATTGACAGGGCGGGTTAGTAATCAGCCCCAGCATTTT.

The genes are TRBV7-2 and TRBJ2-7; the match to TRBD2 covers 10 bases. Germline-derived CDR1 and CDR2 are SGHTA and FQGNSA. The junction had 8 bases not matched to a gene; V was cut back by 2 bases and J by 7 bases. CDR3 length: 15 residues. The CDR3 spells CASSLILAGAGEQYF. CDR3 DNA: TGTGCCAGCAGCTTAATCCTAGCGGGAGCGGGGGAGCAGTACTTC. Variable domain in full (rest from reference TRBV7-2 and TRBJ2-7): GAGVSQSPSNKVTEKGKDVELRCDPISGHTALYWYRQSLGQGLEFLIYFQGNSAPDKSGLPSDRFSAERTGGSVSTLTIQRTQQEDSAVYLCASSLILAGAGEQYFGPGTRLTVT.

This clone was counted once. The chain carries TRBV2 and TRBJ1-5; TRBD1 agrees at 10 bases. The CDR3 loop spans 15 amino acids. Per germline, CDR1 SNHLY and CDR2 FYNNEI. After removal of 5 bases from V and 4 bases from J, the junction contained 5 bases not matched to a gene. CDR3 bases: TGTGCCAGCAGTACCGGGACAGGGGTGAATCAGCCCCAGCATTTT. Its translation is CASSTGTGVNQPQHF. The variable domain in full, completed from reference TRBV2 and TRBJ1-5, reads EPEVTQTPSHQVTQMGQEVILRCVPISNHLYFYWYRQILGQKVEFLVSFYNNEISEKSEIFDDQFSVERPDGSNFTLKIRSTKLEDSAMYFCASSTGTGVNQPQHFGDGTRLSIL.

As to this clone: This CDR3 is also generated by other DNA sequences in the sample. CDR3 region: CSLRSGHEQYF. In DNA form, the CDR3 reads TGCAGCCTACGGTCAGGCCACGAGCAGTACTTC. The rearrangement uses TRBV20-1 and TRBJ2-7; no reliable D call. There are 11 residues in the CDR3. Germline V gene sequence: CDR1 DFQATT, CDR2 SNEGSKA (reference sequence).

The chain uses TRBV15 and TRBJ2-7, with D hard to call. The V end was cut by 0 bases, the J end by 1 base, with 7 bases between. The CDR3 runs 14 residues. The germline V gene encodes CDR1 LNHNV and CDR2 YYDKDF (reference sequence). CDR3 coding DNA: TGTGCCACCAGCAGAGATACGGTATCCTACGAGCAGTACTTC. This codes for CATSRDTVSYEQYF.

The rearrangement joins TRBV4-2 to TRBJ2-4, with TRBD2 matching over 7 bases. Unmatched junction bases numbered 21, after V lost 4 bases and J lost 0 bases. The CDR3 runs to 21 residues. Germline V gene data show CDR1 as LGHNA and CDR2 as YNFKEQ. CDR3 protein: CASSLSKGPSGRNLAKNIQYF. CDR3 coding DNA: TGTGCCAGCAGCCTGTCCAAAGGGCCTAGCGGAAGGAACTTAGCCAAAAACATTCAGTACTTC.

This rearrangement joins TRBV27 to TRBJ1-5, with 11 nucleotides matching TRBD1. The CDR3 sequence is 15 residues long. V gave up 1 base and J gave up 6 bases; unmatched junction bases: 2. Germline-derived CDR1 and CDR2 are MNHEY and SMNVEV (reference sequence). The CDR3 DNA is TGTGCCAGCAGTTTATTGGGACAGGGGGGTCAGCCCCAGCATTTT. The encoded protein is CASSLLGQGGQPQHF.

The CDR3 is CASSLAQGTSGQETQYF. CDR3 sequence (DNA): TGTGCCAGCAGCTTAGCCCAGGGGACAAGCGGACAAGAGACCCAGTACTTC. The rearrangement uses TRBV11-2 and TRBJ2-5; D is possibly TRBD1 (6 bases). Trimming took 1 base from V and 2 from J, leaving 17 bases between them. Germline assignment: CDR1 SGHAT and CDR2 FQNNGV. The CDR3 runs 17 residues. The whole variable domain, filled in from reference TRBV11-2 and TRBJ2-5, reads EAGVAQSPRYKIIEKRQSVAFWCNPISGHATLYWYQQILGQGPKLLIQFQNNGVVDDSQLPKDRFSAERLKGVDSTLKIQPAKLEDSAVYLCASSLAQGTSGQETQYFGPGTRLLVL.

The CDR3 region has the DNA TGTGCCAGCAGCACAGGGTTCTATAATTCACCCCTCCACTTT. This translates into CASSTGFYNSPLHF. This chain connects TRBV6-5 to TRBJ1-6; D perhaps matches TRBD1 (6 bases). The V end was cut by 6 bases, the J end by 3 bases, with 9 bases between. The CDR3 has 14 amino acids. Germline CDR1 and CDR2: MNHEY and SVGAGI.

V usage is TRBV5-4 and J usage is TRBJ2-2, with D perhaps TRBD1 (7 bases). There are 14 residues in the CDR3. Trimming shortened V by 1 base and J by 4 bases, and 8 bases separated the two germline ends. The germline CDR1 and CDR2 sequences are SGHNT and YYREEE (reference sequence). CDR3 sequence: CASSLQGGTGELFF. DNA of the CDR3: TGTGCCAGCAGCTTGCAGGGGGGCACCGGGGAGCTGTTTTTT.

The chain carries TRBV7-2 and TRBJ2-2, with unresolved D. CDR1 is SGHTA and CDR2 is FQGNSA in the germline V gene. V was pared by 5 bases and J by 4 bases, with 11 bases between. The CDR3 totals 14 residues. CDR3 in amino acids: CASSVTKVTGELFF. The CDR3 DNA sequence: TGTGCCAGCAGCGTGACAAAGGTCACCGGGGAGCTGTTTTTT.

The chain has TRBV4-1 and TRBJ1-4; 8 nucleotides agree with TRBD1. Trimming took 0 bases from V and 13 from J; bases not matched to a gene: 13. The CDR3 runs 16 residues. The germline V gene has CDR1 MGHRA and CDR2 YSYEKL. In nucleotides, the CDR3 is TGCGCCAGCAGCCAAGACAGAGGGACAGGTAGTTTTGGACTGTTTTTT. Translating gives CASSQDRGTGSFGLFF.

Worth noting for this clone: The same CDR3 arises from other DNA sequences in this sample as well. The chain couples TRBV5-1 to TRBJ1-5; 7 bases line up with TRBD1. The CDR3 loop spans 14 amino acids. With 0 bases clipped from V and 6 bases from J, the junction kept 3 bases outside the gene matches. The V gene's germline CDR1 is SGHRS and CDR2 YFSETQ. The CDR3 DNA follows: TGCGCCAGCAGCTTGGAGGGGGCCTCTCAGCCCCAGCATTTT. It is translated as CASSLEGASQPQHF.

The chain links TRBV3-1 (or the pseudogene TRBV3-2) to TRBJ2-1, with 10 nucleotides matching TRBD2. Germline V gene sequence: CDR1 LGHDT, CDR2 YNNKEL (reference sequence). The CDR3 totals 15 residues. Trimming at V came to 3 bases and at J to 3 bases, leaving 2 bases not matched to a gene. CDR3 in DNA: TGTGCCAGCAGCCATAGCGGGGGGCTCTACAATGAGCAGTTCTTC. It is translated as CASSHSGGLYNEQFF.

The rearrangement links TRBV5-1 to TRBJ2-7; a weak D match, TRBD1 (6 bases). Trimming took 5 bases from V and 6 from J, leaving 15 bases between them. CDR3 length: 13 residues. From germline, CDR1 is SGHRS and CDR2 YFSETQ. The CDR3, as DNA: TGCGCCAGCAGAGGGGCAGGGGTGGCCGAGCAGTACTTC. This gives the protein CASRGAGVAEQYF.

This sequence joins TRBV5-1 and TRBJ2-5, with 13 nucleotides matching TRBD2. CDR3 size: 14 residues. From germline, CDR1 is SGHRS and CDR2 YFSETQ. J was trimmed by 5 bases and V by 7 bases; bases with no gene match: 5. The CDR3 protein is CASGSTSGRETQYF. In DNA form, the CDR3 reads TGCGCCAGCGGATCGACTAGCGGGAGGGAGACCCAGTACTTC.